These 25 T cell receptor beta chains were sequenced from one sample in a study of blood T cell repertoires in COVID-19. Libraries were prepared by immunoSEQ multiplex PCR; TCRdb keeps only in-frame clonotypes and omits some of them. This table holds tens of thousands of clones, approximately 80% found once. What was sequenced was peripheral blood. The receptors shown here come from an elderly man with COVID-19, enrolled during active disease.

The chain recombines TRBV5-1 with TRBJ2-3; 7 nucleotides line up with TRBD1. V was pared by 0 bases and J by 0 bases, with 10 bases of the junction left unmatched. CDR3 length equals 18 residues. Germline loops: CDR1 SGHRS, CDR2 YFSETQ. The CDR3 spells CASSLGPRQGTSTDTQYF. As DNA, the CDR3 is TGCGCCAGCAGCTTGGGACCTCGACAGGGAACGAGCACAGATACGCAGTATTTT. The full variable domain, its missing parts supplied by reference TRBV5-1 and TRBJ2-3, is KAGVTQTPRYLIKTRGQQVTLSCSPISGHRSVSWYQQTPGQGLQFLFEYFSETQRNKGNFPGRFSGRQFSNSRSEMNVSTLELGDSALYLCASSLGPRQGTSTDTQYFGPGTRLTVL.

The gene calls are TRBV2 and TRBJ2-3; weak D call: TRBD1 (5 bases). The CDR3 length is 15 residues. Germline V lookup: CDR1 SNHLY, CDR2 FYNNEI. V was cut by 4 bases and J by 2 bases, with 13 bases left in between. CDR3 sequence reads: CASSVRRADTDTQYF. CDR3 in DNA: TGTGCCAGCAGTGTCCGCAGGGCCGACACAGATACGCAGTATTTT. Together with reference TRBV2 and TRBJ2-3, the CDR3 gives the full variable domain: EPEVTQTPSHQVTQMGQEVILRCVPISNHLYFYWYRQILGQKVEFLVSFYNNEISEKSEIFDDQFSVERPDGSNFTLKIRSTKLEDSAMYFCASSVRRADTDTQYFGPGTRLTVL.

The gene calls are TRBV28 and TRBJ2-3, with D maybe TRBD2 (7 bases). V was cut by 8 bases and J by 6 bases, with 27 bases left in between. The CDR3 spans 17 residues. Germline lookup yields CDR1 MDHEN and CDR2 SYDVKM. The CDR3 sequence: CASATTGGLSGGDTQYF. CDR3 coding DNA: TGTGCCAGCGCCACAACGGGGGGCCTGTCTGGGGGTGATACGCAGTATTTT.

This sequence joins TRBV6-5 and TRBJ1-3; D call uncertain. V lost 7 bases and J 4 bases, leaving 14 bases between the germline ends. Germline values: CDR1 MNHEY, CDR2 SVGAGI. There are 14 residues in the CDR3. The CDR3 DNA reads as TGTGCCAGCAACTCCCCGGGTTACGGAAACACCATATATTTT. Translation gives CASNSPGYGNTIYF.

The rearrangement links TRBV11-3 to TRBJ2-2; 7 nucleotides line up with TRBD2. The CDR3 totals 14 residues. V was clipped by 3 bases and J by 4 bases; unmatched bases: 2. Germline V gives CDR1 SGHNT, CDR2 YENEEA. This CDR3 is CASSFASGTGELFF. The CDR3 DNA reads as TGTGCCAGCAGCTTTGCTAGCGGCACCGGGGAGCTGTTTTTT.

The V and J genes are TRBV12-5 and TRBJ2-7; TRBD1 aligns across 7 bases. Germline lookup yields CDR1 LGHNT and CDR2 FRNRAP. Trimming cost V 6 bases and J 4 bases; bases outside gene matches: 15. The CDR3 extends over 16 amino acids. In DNA form, the CDR3 reads TGTGCTAGTGGGGAAAAGGGGACAGTACACACATACGAGCAGTACTTC. Protein sequence: CASGEKGTVHTYEQYF.

The V and J genes are TRBV11-2 and TRBJ1-5; no definite D call. Trimming shortened V by 1 base and J by 7 bases, and 11 bases separated the two germline ends. Germline loops: CDR1 SGHAT, CDR2 FQNNGV. This CDR3 has 14 amino acids. The CDR3 bases are TGTGCCAGCAGCTTAGGGAGGGTTGGGCAGCCCCAGCATTTT. Amino acid sequence: CASSLGRVGQPQHF.

The CDR3 reads CSARGDTEAFF. The CDR3 DNA follows: TGCAGTGCCCGGGGGGACACTGAAGCTTTCTTT. The chain joins TRBV20-1 to TRBJ1-1; TRBD1 is a possible D gene (5 bases). V lost 6 bases and J lost 3, with 8 bases in between. Germline assignment: CDR1 DFQATT and CDR2 SNEGSKA (reference sequence). The CDR3 sequence is 11 residues long.

V and J are TRBV30 and TRBJ2-3; perhaps TRBD2 as D (6 bases). CDR3 length: 14 residues. The germline V gene has CDR1 GTSNPN and CDR2 SVGIG (reference sequence). The germline V and J ends were trimmed by 2 bases and 10 bases, with 19 bases remaining between them. Written as DNA, the CDR3 is TGTGCCTGGAGTCGCGGAGGGCAGTCGGGTGCGCAGTATTTT. As protein: CAWSRGGQSGAQYF.

The chain joins TRBV6-1 to TRBJ2-1; 7 bases match TRBD2. V was pared by 0 bases and J by 2 bases, with 1 base of the junction left unmatched. This CDR3 comprises 15 residues. Germline values: CDR1 MNHNS, CDR2 SASEGT. This CDR3 reads CASSEAGGPYNEQFF. The CDR3 coding sequence is TGTGCCAGCAGTGAAGCGGGAGGGCCCTACAATGAGCAGTTCTTC.

This clone appeared once. V is TRBV2 and J is TRBJ1-2, with 8 bases lining up with TRBD1. CDR3 length: 14 residues. V lost 4 bases to trimming and J lost 8 bases; unmatched junction nucleotides: 9. The germline gives CDR1 SNHLY, CDR2 FYNNEI. Written as DNA, the CDR3 is TGTGCCAGCAGTGTCGGGGCAGGGACAGGAGGCTACACCTTC. Residues: CASSVGAGTGGYTF.

This clone appeared a few times. The V call is TRBV27, the J call TRBJ1-5, with 9 bases identical to TRBD1. Germline V gives CDR1 MNHEY, CDR2 SMNVEV (reference sequence). V dropped 5 bases and J dropped 5; count of bases not matched to a gene: 10. CDR3 length equals 16 residues. The CDR3 loop reads CASSRQGQGWDQPQHF. CDR3 nucleotide sequence: TGTGCCAGCAGTCGCCAGGGACAGGGATGGGATCAGCCCCAGCATTTT.

The chain has TRBV5-5 and TRBJ2-3; maybe TRBD2 (5 bases). The CDR3 spans 15 residues. Trimming cost V 0 bases and J 0 bases, with 8 bases left between them. Germline V gene sequence: CDR1 SGHKS, CDR2 YYEKEE (reference sequence). CDR3 loop: CASSLVRRSTDTQYF. CDR3 in DNA: TGTGCCAGCAGCTTGGTCAGGAGGAGCACAGATACGCAGTATTTT.

V gene TRBV2 combines with J gene TRBJ1-1; 7 nucleotides match TRBD1. The germline V gene has CDR1 SNHLY and CDR2 FYNNEI. The CDR3 length is 13 residues. Unmatched junction bases numbered 5, after V lost 6 bases and J lost 4 bases. CDR3 amino acids: CASRSTGLTEAFF. The CDR3 region has the DNA TGTGCCAGCAGGTCGACAGGGCTCACTGAAGCTTTCTTT.

The gene calls are TRBV6-2 or TRBV6-3 and TRBJ2-1; TRBD2 aligns across 7 bases. The CDR3 covers 14 residues. J gave up 1 base and V 4 bases, and 1 base lay outside the gene matches. In germline, CDR1 is MNHEY, CDR2 SVGEGT. The CDR3 spells CASSWGGSYNEQFF. In DNA, the CDR3 is TGTGCCAGCAGTTGGGGGGGATCCTACAATGAGCAGTTCTTC.

This clone was observed a few times. The chain carries TRBV29-1 and TRBJ2-7; 7 bases map to TRBD2. Trimming cost V 3 bases and J 6 bases; bases outside gene matches: 14. Germline CDR1 SQVTM, CDR2 ANQGSEA. The CDR3 totals 15 residues. As DNA, the CDR3 is TGCAGCGTTGACGGGGGGTCCGAGCGAAGGTTCGAGCAGTACTTC. This translates into CSVDGGSERRFEQYF.

The J gene is TRBJ1-2, the V gene TRBV4-2; D is ambiguous. Looked up from germline, CDR1 is LGHNA and CDR2 is YNFKEQ. Trimming left V 0 bases short and J 2 bases short, with 10 bases between. The CDR3 consists of 15 residues. This CDR3 is CASSQEPAGNYGYTF. Here the CDR3 DNA reads TGTGCCAGCAGCCAAGAACCGGCAGGAAACTATGGCTACACCTTC.

The J gene is TRBJ1-2, the V gene TRBV4-3; 7 bases agree with TRBD1. CDR3 length: 15 amino acids. V lost 0 bases and J lost 8; bases outside the gene matches: 9. CDR1 LGHNA and CDR2 YSLEER come from the germline V gene. The CDR3: CASSQDSQGGRGYTF. In DNA, the CDR3 is TGCGCCAGCAGCCAAGATAGTCAAGGGGGCCGGGGCTACACCTTC.

This rearrangement joins TRBV11-2 to TRBJ2-7, with D tentatively TRBD1 (5 bases). With 0 bases removed from V and 6 bases from J, the gap between germline ends came to 12 bases. The germline V gene encodes CDR1 SGHAT and CDR2 FQNNGV. The CDR3 is 14 residues long. The CDR3 nucleotides read TGTGCCAGCAGCTTAGATGCAGGGTACGGCGAGCAGTACTTC. Amino acid sequence: CASSLDAGYGEQYF.

This chain connects TRBV30 to TRBJ1-1; D unresolved. Germline V gene lookup returns CDR1 GTSNPN and CDR2 SVGIG (reference sequence). CDR3 size: 13 residues. Deletions cut 4 bases from V and 3 bases from J, with 12 bases between. CDR3 loop: CAWKPGGYTEAFF. The DNA of the CDR3 is TGTGCCTGGAAACCAGGAGGGTACACTGAAGCTTTCTTT. Combining the CDR3 with reference TRBV30 and TRBJ1-1 gives the whole variable domain SQTIHQWPATLVQPVGSPLSLECTVEGTSNPNLYWYRQAAGRGLQLLFYSVGIGQISSEVPQNLSASRPQDRQFILSSKKLLLSDSGFYLCAWKPGGYTEAFFGQGTRLTVV.

The chain links TRBV5-1 to TRBJ1-2; D gene unclear. The CDR3 covers 16 residues. Trimming shortened V by 0 bases and J by 0 bases, and 12 bases separated the two germline ends. Germline loops: CDR1 SGHRS, CDR2 YFSETQ. As DNA, the CDR3 is TGCGCCAGCAGCTTGGCCTCGGCGGAGACTAACTATGGCTACACCTTC. Protein product: CASSLASAETNYGYTF.

This clone was counted only a few times. The V and J genes are TRBV5-1 and TRBJ2-3; 8 bases line up with TRBD1. Germline V gene sequence: CDR1 SGHRS, CDR2 YFSETQ. The trim removed 1 base at V and 1 base at J, leaving 11 bases unmatched. The CDR3 extends over 18 amino acids. The CDR3 coding sequence is TGCGCCAGCAGCTTGTCGGACAGGGCCTGGTCCCGCACAGATACGCAGTATTTT. Protein product: CASSLSDRAWSRTDTQYF.

The chain couples TRBV7-9 to TRBJ2-2; D not certain. The germline V gene has CDR1 SEHNR and CDR2 FQNEAQ (reference sequence). V lost 2 bases and J lost 9, with 7 bases in between. The CDR3 is 12 residues long. The CDR3 region has the DNA TGTGCCAGCAGCTTACTTTCTAGGGAGCTGTTTTTT. Its protein is CASSLLSRELFF.

The chain uses TRBV6-6 and TRBJ2-7, with 9 bases that match TRBD2. The germline V gene has CDR1 MNHNY and CDR2 SVGAGI (reference sequence). The junction had 8 bases not matched to a gene; V was cut back by 2 bases and J by 6 bases. The CDR3 loop spans 15 amino acids. As DNA, the CDR3 is TGTGCCAGCAGTTACGGGGGTAGCGGGAGAAGCGAGCAGTACTTC. Translation gives CASSYGGSGRSEQYF.

This chain links TRBV5-1 with TRBJ2-5, with D perhaps matching TRBD2 (6 bases). CDR1 SGHRS and CDR2 YFSETQ come from the germline V gene. The CDR3 loop spans 13 amino acids. V lost 3 bases to trimming and J lost 4 bases, with 10 bases between them. CDR3 residues: CASSSRETETQYF. CDR3 DNA sequence: TGCGCCAGCAGCTCGCGGGAAACAGAGACCCAGTACTTC. The full variable domain, completed using reference TRBV5-1 and TRBJ2-5, is KAGVTQTPRYLIKTRGQQVTLSCSPISGHRSVSWYQQTPGQGLQFLFEYFSETQRNKGNFPGRFSGRQFSNSRSEMNVSTLELGDSALYLCASSSRETETQYFGPGTRLLVL.